These 21 T cell receptor beta chains were sequenced from one sample in a study of cytomegalovirus exposure and HLA in healthy donors. The PCR ran on 60 Vbeta and 13 Jbeta primers. TCRdb keeps only in-frame clones here, not all; method: immunoSEQ multiplex PCR. This sample has around 200,000 clones, with 60% to 80% found just once. Input material: PBMCs. The origin of the receptors is a male donor in good health and CMV-seronegative.

This clone was counted a few times. This chain joins TRBV4-1 and TRBJ1-1; 11 bases are a match to TRBD1. V shed 3 bases, J shed 3 bases, and the junction held 3 bases outside the gene matches. Germline loops: CDR1 MGHRA, CDR2 YSYEKL. The CDR3 length is 15 residues. CDR3 protein: CASSHPGQGDTEAFF. CDR3 nucleotides: TGCGCCAGCAGCCACCCGGGACAGGGGGACACTGAAGCTTTCTTT.

V and J are TRBV18 and TRBJ2-7; 9 nucleotides agree with TRBD1. The CDR3 spans 15 residues. CDR1 KGHSH and CDR2 LQKENI come from the germline V gene. Germline trimming cut 2 bases from V and 2 bases from J; bases unmatched to any gene: 4. The CDR3 loop reads CASSPSGTGPYEQYF. CDR3 in DNA: TGTGCCAGCTCACCATCCGGGACAGGGCCCTACGAGCAGTACTTC.

The rearrangement links TRBV25-1 to TRBJ2-6, with 7 nucleotides matching TRBD1. The CDR3 contains 17 residues. Germline V gene sequence: CDR1 MGHDK, CDR2 SYGVNS. V lost 7 bases to trimming and J lost 2 bases; unmatched junction nucleotides: 11. CDR3 in amino acids: CASNRGQERAGANVLTF. CDR3 in DNA: TGTGCCAGCAATAGGGGGCAGGAAAGGGCTGGGGCCAACGTCCTGACTTTC.

This chain links TRBV13 with TRBJ2-3; no definite D call. This CDR3 is 12 amino acids long. Germline lookup yields CDR1 PRHDT and CDR2 FYEKMQ (reference sequence). Trimming removed 1 base at V and 5 bases at J, with 4 bases between. The CDR3 region has the DNA TGTGCCAGCAGCTTAGCGGGAGATACGCAGTATTTT. It is translated as CASSLAGDTQYF.

The rearrangement uses TRBV11-3 and TRBJ2-2, with D maybe TRBD2 (5 bases). The ends were cut back, 2 bases at V and 4 bases at J, with 14 bases in the middle. Per germline, CDR1 SGHNT and CDR2 YENEEA. CDR3 length equals 16 residues. The CDR3 is CASSLSTGVGTGELFF. The DNA for the CDR3 is TGTGCCAGCAGCTTAAGTACCGGGGTGGGCACCGGGGAGCTGTTTTTT.

The chain recombines TRBV11-3 with TRBJ2-3, with TRBD2 matching 13 bases. The CDR3 consists of 15 residues. V gave up 5 bases and J gave up 5 bases; unmatched junction bases: 4. Germline CDR1 and CDR2: SGHNT and YENEEA. CDR3 coding DNA: TGTGCCAGCAGCAGGACTAGCGGGAGTCTAGATACGCAGTATTTT. As protein: CASSRTSGSLDTQYF.

V is TRBV19 and J is TRBJ1-6; D is perhaps TRBD1 (6 bases). Germline V CDR1 and CDR2: LNHDA, SQIVND (reference sequence). This CDR3 region has 14 residues. Trimming removed 5 bases at V and 7 bases at J, with 12 bases between. This chain's CDR3 is CASSPGALNSPLHF. Here the CDR3 DNA reads TGTGCCAGTAGTCCAGGGGCACTCAATTCACCCCTCCACTTT.

This chain uses TRBV11-2 with TRBJ1-3; possibly TRBD1 for D (6 bases). The CDR3 extends over 16 amino acids. Trimming took 5 bases from V and 1 from J, leaving 15 bases between them. Germline loops: CDR1 SGHAT, CDR2 FQNNGV. As DNA, the CDR3 is TGTGCCAGCAGCGTAGTACAGGGTAAATCTGGAAACACCATATATTTT. This encodes CASSVVQGKSGNTIYF.

This chain joins TRBV27 and TRBJ2-7; 8 bases are shared with TRBD2. Germline V gene sequence: CDR1 MNHEY, CDR2 SMNVEV (reference sequence). Unmatched junction bases numbered 3, after V lost 4 bases and J lost 1 base. CDR3 size: 14 residues. The CDR3 nucleotides are TGTGCCAGCAGTTCGAGCGGGGGATCCTACGAGCAGTACTTC. This sequence encodes CASSSSGGSYEQYF.

V gene TRBV11-3 combines with J gene TRBJ2-3; 14 bases are shared with TRBD2. Looked up from germline, CDR1 is SGHNT and CDR2 is YENEEA. V dropped 5 bases and J dropped 4; count of bases not matched to a gene: 5. The CDR3 is 16 residues long. The CDR3 here is CASSLGLAGAPDTQYF. DNA of the CDR3: TGTGCCAGCAGCCTGGGACTAGCGGGAGCCCCAGATACGCAGTATTTT. The full variable domain, rest sourced from reference TRBV11-3 and TRBJ2-3, is EAGVVQSPRYKIIEKKQPVAFWCNPISGHNTLYWYLQNLGQGPELLIRYENEEAVDDSQLPKDRFSAERLKGVDSTLKIQPAELGDSAVYLCASSLGLAGAPDTQYFGPGTRLTVL.

The V call is TRBV19, the J call TRBJ1-1, with D unresolved. The ends were cut back, 5 bases at V and 3 bases at J, with 13 bases in the middle. Per the germline V gene, CDR1 is LNHDA and CDR2 is SQIVND (reference sequence). The CDR3 is 14 residues long. CDR3 in amino acids: CASSLTPDHTEAFF. As DNA, the CDR3 is TGTGCCAGTAGTCTCACACCTGATCACACTGAAGCTTTCTTT. The entire variable domain, with the rest obtained from reference TRBV19 and TRBJ1-1, is as follows: DGGITQSPKYLFRKEGQNVTLSCEQNLNHDAMYWYRQDPGQGLRLIYYSQIVNDFQKGDIAEGYSVSREKKESFPLTVTSAQKNPTAFYLCASSLTPDHTEAFFGQGTRLTVV.

The chain is built from TRBV30 and TRBJ2-4; 8 nucleotides match TRBD1. Germline CDR1 reads GTSNPN; CDR2 reads SVGIG (reference sequence). V trimming: 4 bases; J trimming: 9 bases; junction bases outside the gene matches: 8. There are 13 residues in the CDR3. This chain's CDR3 is CAWTPDRVGIQYF. The CDR3 DNA reads TGTGCCTGGACCCCGGACAGGGTTGGCATTCAGTACTTC.

This clone was found once. This sequence joins TRBV9 and TRBJ2-6, with TRBD2 matching over 7 bases. The CDR3 has 16 residues. The germline CDR1 and CDR2 sequences are SGDLS and YYNGEE. V shed 3 bases and J 0 bases; nucleotides not matched to a gene: 3. CDR3 protein: CASSGGGSSGANVLTF. DNA of the CDR3: TGTGCCAGCAGCGGGGGGGGAAGCTCTGGGGCCAACGTCCTGACTTTC.

The chain has TRBV5-1 and TRBJ1-1; possibly TRBD1 for D (6 bases). This CDR3 contains 16 residues. Trimming removed 0 bases at V and 0 bases at J, with 12 bases between. CDR1 and CDR2 from the germline V gene are SGHRS and YFSETQ. The CDR3 sequence is CASSLVGGPMNTEAFF. In DNA, the CDR3 is TGCGCCAGCAGCTTGGTGGGGGGGCCAATGAACACTGAAGCTTTCTTT.

CDR3 protein: CASSFQDRGNTEAFF. DNA of the CDR3: TGCGCCAGCAGCTTTCAGGACAGGGGGAACACTGAAGCTTTCTTT. The V call is TRBV5-1, the J call TRBJ1-1; 9 bases are shared with TRBD1. Germline V gene lookup returns CDR1 SGHRS and CDR2 YFSETQ. This CDR3 spans 15 amino acids. J gave up 1 base and V 2 bases, and 3 bases lay outside the gene matches.

This chain links TRBV6-5 with TRBJ1-2; a weak D match, TRBD1 (6 bases). The CDR3 has 15 residues. Looked up from germline, CDR1 is MNHEY and CDR2 is SVGAGI. V lost 5 bases and J lost 4, with 17 bases in between. The CDR3 DNA reads TGTGCCAGCAGTCCCCAAGCAGGGGTCCCCTATGGCTACACCTTC. This translates into CASSPQAGVPYGYTF.

This clone has only a few counts. V usage is TRBV27 and J usage is TRBJ2-7, with D possibly matching TRBD2 (6 bases). CDR3 size: 14 residues. CDR1 MNHEY and CDR2 SMNVEV come from the germline V gene (reference sequence). Trimming cost V 3 bases and J 3 bases, with 12 bases left between them. The CDR3 region is CASSFGREYYEQYF. DNA of the CDR3: TGTGCCAGCAGTTTTGGTCGGGAGTACTACGAGCAGTACTTC.

The rearrangement links TRBV7-6 to TRBJ1-5, with 7 nucleotides matching TRBD1. The CDR3 runs 14 residues. V shed 4 bases, J shed 7 bases, and the junction held 7 bases outside the gene matches. Germline CDR1 is SGHVS and CDR2 is FNYEAQ. This CDR3 is CASSSTGNEQPQHF. CDR3 DNA sequence: TGTGCCAGCAGCTCGACAGGGAATGAACAGCCCCAGCATTTT.

The chain has TRBV5-4 and TRBJ1-1, with a tentative D call TRBD1 (6 bases). Trimming left V 0 bases short and J 2 bases short, with 14 bases between. Germline CDR1 and CDR2: SGHNT and YYREEE (reference sequence). The CDR3 runs 16 residues. DNA for the CDR3: TGTGCCAGCAGCTTGGAAGGAACAGGGCTTAACACTGAAGCTTTCTTT. This encodes CASSLEGTGLNTEAFF.

The gene calls are TRBV10-3 and TRBJ1-1, with D perhaps matching TRBD1 (5 bases). From germline, CDR1 is ENHRY and CDR2 SYGVKD. V was cut by 5 bases and J by 0 bases, with 7 bases left in between. The CDR3 covers 13 residues. The DNA of the CDR3 is TGTGCCATCAGTACAGGAGTGAACACTGAAGCTTTCTTT. It yields the protein CAISTGVNTEAFF.

Written as DNA, the CDR3 is TGTGCCAGCAGCCAAGCCGCGGCCCCCTACGAGCAGTACTTC. This encodes CASSQAAAPYEQYF. The chain has TRBV7-2 and TRBJ2-7, with D hard to call. V lost 5 bases and J lost 2, with 13 bases in between. CDR3 length equals 14 residues. CDR1 SGHTA and CDR2 FQGNSA come from the germline V gene.